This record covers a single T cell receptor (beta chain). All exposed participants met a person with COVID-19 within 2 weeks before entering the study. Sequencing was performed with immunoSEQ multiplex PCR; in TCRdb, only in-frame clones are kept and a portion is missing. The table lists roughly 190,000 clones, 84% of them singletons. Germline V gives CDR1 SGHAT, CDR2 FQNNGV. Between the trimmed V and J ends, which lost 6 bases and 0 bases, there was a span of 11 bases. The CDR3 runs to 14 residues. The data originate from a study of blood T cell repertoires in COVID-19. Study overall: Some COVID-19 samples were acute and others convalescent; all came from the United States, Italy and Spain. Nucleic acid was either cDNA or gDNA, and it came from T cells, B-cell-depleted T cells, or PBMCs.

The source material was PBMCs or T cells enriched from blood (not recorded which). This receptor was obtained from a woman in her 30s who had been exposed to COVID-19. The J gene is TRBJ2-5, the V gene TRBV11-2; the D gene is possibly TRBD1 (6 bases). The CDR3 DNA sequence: TGTGCCAGCAGTTCCACAGGGTACCAAGAGACCCAGTACTTC. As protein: CASSSTGYQETQYF. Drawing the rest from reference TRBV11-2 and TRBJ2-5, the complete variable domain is EAGVAQSPRYKIIEKRQSVAFWCNPISGHATLYWYQQILGQGPKLLIQFQNNGVVDDSQLPKDRFSAERLKGVDSTLKIQPAKLEDSAVYLCASSSTGYQETQYFGPGTRLLVL.